A single sample is the source of the 12 T cell receptor beta chains below, sequenced in a study of blood T cell repertoires in COVID-19. Assay used: immunoSEQ multiplex PCR; TCRdb lists only in-frame clones, some missing. The repertoire holds approximately 300,000 clones, with under 90% as singletons. The sample comprised PBMCs or T cells enriched from blood (not recorded which). These receptors all come from a man between 60 and 75 years old who had recovered from COVID-19.

The chain employs TRBV6-5 and TRBJ2-3; maybe TRBD2 (5 bases). In germline, CDR1 is MNHEY, CDR2 SVGAGI. CDR3 size: 14 residues. V lost 6 bases and J 3 bases, leaving 13 bases between the germline ends. The CDR3 DNA reads TGTGCCAGCAGACCAACGGGGTGGACAGATACGCAGTATTTT. Translating gives CASRPTGWTDTQYF.

The chain carries TRBV5-4 and TRBJ2-6; D gene ambiguous. Germline loops: CDR1 SGHNT, CDR2 YYREEE (reference sequence). The length of the CDR3 is 14 residues. Trimming took off 5 bases at V and 2 bases at J, with 8 bases between the two ends. CDR3 in DNA: TGTGCCAGCAGGTCTCAGGCTGGGGCCAACGTCCTGACTTTC. It is translated as CASRSQAGANVLTF. Based on the CDR3 plus reference TRBV5-4 and TRBJ2-6, the full variable domain is ETGVTQSPTHLIKTRGQQVTLRCSSQSGHNTVSWYQQALGQGPQFIFQYYREEENGRGNFPPRFSGLQFPNYSSELNVNALELDDSALYLCASRSQAGANVLTFGAGSRLTVL.

This chain uses TRBV10-3 with TRBJ2-5, with 7 bases lining up with TRBD1. V shed 5 bases, J shed 1 base, and the junction held 7 bases outside the gene matches. The CDR3 is made up of 15 amino acids. Germline lookup yields CDR1 ENHRY and CDR2 SYGVKD. The CDR3, as DNA: TGTGCCATCAGTAGGACGGGACAGCCCCAAGAGACCCAGTACTTC. Its translation: CAISRTGQPQETQYF.

V is TRBV6-5 and J is TRBJ2-7, with 7 bases fitting TRBD2. Germline lookup yields CDR1 MNHEY and CDR2 SVGAGI. The CDR3 runs 13 residues. With V trimmed by 10 bases and J by 4 bases, 10 bases remained unmatched. The CDR3 here is CATRPGGRYEQYF. The CDR3 nucleotides are TGTGCCACCCGGCCGGGGGGAAGGTACGAGCAGTACTTC.

V gene TRBV9 combines with J gene TRBJ2-1; 9 bases agree with TRBD1. In germline, CDR1 is SGDLS, CDR2 YYNGEE. This CDR3 region has 16 residues. J gave up 6 bases and V 0 bases, and 7 bases lay outside the gene matches. CDR3 coding DNA: TGTGCCAGCAGCGTAGAGCACGGACAGGGGCTCAATGAGCAGTTCTTC. It is translated as CASSVEHGQGLNEQFF. Full variable domain (remainder filled in from reference TRBV9 and TRBJ2-1): DSGVTQTPKHLITATGQRVTLRCSPRSGDLSVYWYQQSLDQGLQFLIQYYNGEERAKGNILERFSAQQFPDLHSELNLSSLELGDSALYFCASSVEHGQGLNEQFFGPGTRLTVL.

The chain has TRBV6-5 and TRBJ1-1; possibly TRBD1 for D (6 bases). The CDR3 loop spans 14 amino acids. The germline V and J ends were trimmed by 6 bases and 5 bases, with 16 bases remaining between them. Germline values: CDR1 MNHEY, CDR2 SVGAGI. The CDR3 loop is CASSVPGAWTEAFF. Here the CDR3 DNA reads TGTGCCAGCAGCGTCCCAGGGGCTTGGACTGAAGCTTTCTTT.

The chain combines TRBV5-1 with TRBJ2-3, with D perhaps TRBD1 (6 bases). CDR1 is SGHRS and CDR2 is YFSETQ in the germline V gene. This CDR3 comprises 15 residues. Trimming cost V 1 base and J 5 bases, with 14 bases left between them. CDR3 sequence: CASSLQGYNGDTQYF. CDR3 nucleotide sequence: TGCGCCAGCAGCTTGCAGGGGTACAATGGAGATACGCAGTATTTT.

To note about this clone: The sample contains more than one DNA sequence encoding this CDR3. This rearrangement joins TRBV9 to TRBJ1-1; D is ambiguous. Looked up from germline, CDR1 is SGDLS and CDR2 is YYNGEE. The length of the CDR3 is 14 residues. V was shortened by 0 bases and J by 4 bases, with 10 bases between the two germline ends. CDR3 region: CASSVEGGRTEAFF. CDR3 bases: TGTGCCAGCAGCGTAGAAGGAGGGCGCACTGAAGCTTTCTTT.

The V and J genes are TRBV4-2 and TRBJ2-3; TRBD1 might be the D (6 bases). The V and J ends lost 1 base and 4 bases respectively, with 15 bases between them. The germline gives CDR1 LGHNA, CDR2 YNFKEQ. The CDR3 totals 16 residues. The CDR3 reads CASSQGQVIEADTQYF. CDR3 DNA: TGTGCCAGCAGCCAAGGACAGGTTATCGAGGCAGATACGCAGTATTTT.

The chain combines TRBV28 with TRBJ1-1; the D gene is possibly TRBD1 (6 bases). The ends were cut back, 1 base at V and 4 bases at J, with 16 bases in the middle. CDR3 length equals 16 residues. Germline V CDR1 and CDR2: MDHEN, SYDVKM. The CDR3 region has the DNA TGTGCCAGCAGTTTATACGCAGGGGCGGGGGTCACTGAAGCTTTCTTT. Translation gives CASSLYAGAGVTEAFF.

The rearrangement joins TRBV2 to TRBJ1-2; a possible D gene is TRBD1 (6 bases). There are 13 residues in the CDR3. V dropped 7 bases and J dropped 2 bases, with 11 bases sitting between them. Looked up from germline, CDR1 is SNHLY and CDR2 is FYNNEI. CDR3 nucleotide sequence: TGTGCCAGCACTACGGACAGAAACTATGGCTACACCTTC. It codes for CASTTDRNYGYTF.

The CDR3 nucleotides read TGTGCCAGCTCACAAACGCCCATAGATAACTATGGCTACACCTTC. Amino acids: CASSQTPIDNYGYTF. This chain uses TRBV18 with TRBJ1-2; D is ambiguous. Germline lookup yields CDR1 KGHSH and CDR2 LQKENI. This CDR3 has 15 amino acids. The V end lost 4 bases, the J end lost 1 base, and 13 bases lay between the germline ends.